This T cell receptor (beta chain) was sequenced in a study of blood T cell repertoires in COVID-19. About the research overall: Italy, Spain and the United States were the sources of the convalescent and acute COVID-19 samples. Sources were T cells, B-cell-depleted T cells, or PBMCs; the material itself was cDNA or gDNA.

The germline CDR1 and CDR2 sequences are KGHSH and LQKENI. This CDR3 has 14 amino acids. Trimming left V 4 bases short and J 4 bases short, with 11 bases between. As originally analysed: How many nucleated cells were present was estimated from reference gene primer amplification. Profiled with immunoSEQ multiplex PCR; TCRdb holds only in-frame clones, not every one. V and J calls plus clone size are reproduced from that table; the DNA served to infer D and trimming. Among roughly 51,000 clones, 86% were seen once, and the ten largest hold roughly 2.9%. Sequencing was done on a sample of peripheral blood. This sequence joins TRBV18 and TRBJ1-3; possible D gene TRBD1, 6 bases. The TCR comes from an elderly woman with acute or convalescent COVID-19. The CDR3 bases are TGTGCCAGCTCACAACAGGGATACGGAAACACCATATATTTT. It codes for CASSQQGYGNTIYF.